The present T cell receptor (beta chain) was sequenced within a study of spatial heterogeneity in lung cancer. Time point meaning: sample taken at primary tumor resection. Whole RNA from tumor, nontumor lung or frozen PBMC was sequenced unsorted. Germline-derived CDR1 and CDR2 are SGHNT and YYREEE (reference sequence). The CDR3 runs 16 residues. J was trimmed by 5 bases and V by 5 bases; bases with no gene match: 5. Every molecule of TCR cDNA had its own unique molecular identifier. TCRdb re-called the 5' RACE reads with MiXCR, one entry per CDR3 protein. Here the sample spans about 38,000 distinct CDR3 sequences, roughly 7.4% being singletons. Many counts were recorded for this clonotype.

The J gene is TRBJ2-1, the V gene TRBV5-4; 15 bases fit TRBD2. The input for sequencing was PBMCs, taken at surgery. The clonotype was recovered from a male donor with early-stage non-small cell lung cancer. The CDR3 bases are TGTGCCAGCAGACAGGGGACTAGCGGGAGGAACAATGAGCAGTTCTTC. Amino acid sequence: CASRQGTSGRNNEQFF.